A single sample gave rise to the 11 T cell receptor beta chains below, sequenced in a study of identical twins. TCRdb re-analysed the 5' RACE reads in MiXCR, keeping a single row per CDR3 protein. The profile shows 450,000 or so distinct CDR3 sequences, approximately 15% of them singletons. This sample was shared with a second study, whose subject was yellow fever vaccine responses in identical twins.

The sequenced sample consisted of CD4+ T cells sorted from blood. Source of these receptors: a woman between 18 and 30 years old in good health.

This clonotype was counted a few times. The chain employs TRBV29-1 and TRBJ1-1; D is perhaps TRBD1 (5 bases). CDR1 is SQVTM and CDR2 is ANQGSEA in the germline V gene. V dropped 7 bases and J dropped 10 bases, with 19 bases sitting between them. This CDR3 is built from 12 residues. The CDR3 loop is CSGLDNLKGAFF. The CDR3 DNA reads TGCAGCGGCTTGGACAACCTAAAAGGAGCTTTCTTT.

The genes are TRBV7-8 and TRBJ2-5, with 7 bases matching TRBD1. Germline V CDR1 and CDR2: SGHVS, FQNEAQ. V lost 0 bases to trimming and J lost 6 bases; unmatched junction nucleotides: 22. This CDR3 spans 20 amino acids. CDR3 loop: CASSLALLGQTWVLGQTQYF. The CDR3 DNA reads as TGTGCCAGCAGCTTAGCGCTCCTGGGACAGACGTGGGTTTTAGGGCAGACCCAGTACTTC.

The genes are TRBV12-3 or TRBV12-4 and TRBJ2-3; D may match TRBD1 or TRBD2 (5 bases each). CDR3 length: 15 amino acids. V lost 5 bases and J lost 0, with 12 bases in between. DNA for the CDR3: TGTGCCAGCAGTCAGGGACCTTCCAGCACAGATACGCAGTATTTT. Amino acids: CASSQGPSSTDTQYF.

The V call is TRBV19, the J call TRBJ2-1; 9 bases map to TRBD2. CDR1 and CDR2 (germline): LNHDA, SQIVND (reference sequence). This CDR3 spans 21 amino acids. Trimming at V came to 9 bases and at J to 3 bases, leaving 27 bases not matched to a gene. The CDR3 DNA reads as TGTGCCAGCAGTGCGAGCATTTTCTCGGGGGCACTTAGCGGGAGCTACAATGAGCAGTTCTTC. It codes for CASSASIFSGALSGSYNEQFF.

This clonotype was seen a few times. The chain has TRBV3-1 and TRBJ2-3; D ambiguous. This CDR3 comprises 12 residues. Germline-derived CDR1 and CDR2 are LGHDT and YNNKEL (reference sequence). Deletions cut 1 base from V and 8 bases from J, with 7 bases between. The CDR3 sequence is CASSQGVLTQYF. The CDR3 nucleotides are TGTGCCAGCAGCCAAGGAGTCCTTACGCAGTATTTT.

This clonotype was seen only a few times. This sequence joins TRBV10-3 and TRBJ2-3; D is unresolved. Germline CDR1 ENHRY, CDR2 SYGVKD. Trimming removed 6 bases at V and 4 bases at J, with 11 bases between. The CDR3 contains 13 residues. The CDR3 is CAIRSPVADTQYF. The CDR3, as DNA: TGTGCCATCAGGTCCCCCGTGGCAGATACGCAGTATTTT.

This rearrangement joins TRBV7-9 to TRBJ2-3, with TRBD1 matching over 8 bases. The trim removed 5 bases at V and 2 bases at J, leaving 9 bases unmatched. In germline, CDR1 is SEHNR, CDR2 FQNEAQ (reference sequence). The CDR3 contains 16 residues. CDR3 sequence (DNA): TGTGCCAGCAGCCCCGGGACAGGCGGTTACACAGATACGCAGTATTTT. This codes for CASSPGTGGYTDTQYF.

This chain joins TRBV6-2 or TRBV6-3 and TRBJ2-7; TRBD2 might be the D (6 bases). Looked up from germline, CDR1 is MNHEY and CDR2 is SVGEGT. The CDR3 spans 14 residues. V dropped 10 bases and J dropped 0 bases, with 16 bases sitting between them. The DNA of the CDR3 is TGTGCCACCACGAGGGACTCTAGCTCCTACGAGCAGTACTTC. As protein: CATTRDSSSYEQYF.

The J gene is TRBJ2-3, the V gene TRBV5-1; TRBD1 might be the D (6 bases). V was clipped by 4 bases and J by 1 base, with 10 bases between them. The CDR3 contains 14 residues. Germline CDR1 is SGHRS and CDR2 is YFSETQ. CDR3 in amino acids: CASSAQGGTDTQYF. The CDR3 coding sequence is TGCGCCAGCAGCGCACAGGGCGGCACAGATACGCAGTATTTT. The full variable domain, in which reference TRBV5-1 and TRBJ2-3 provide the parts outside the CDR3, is KAGVTQTPRYLIKTRGQQVTLSCSPISGHRSVSWYQQTPGQGLQFLFEYFSETQRNKGNFPGRFSGRQFSNSRSEMNVSTLELGDSALYLCASSAQGGTDTQYFGPGTRLTVL.

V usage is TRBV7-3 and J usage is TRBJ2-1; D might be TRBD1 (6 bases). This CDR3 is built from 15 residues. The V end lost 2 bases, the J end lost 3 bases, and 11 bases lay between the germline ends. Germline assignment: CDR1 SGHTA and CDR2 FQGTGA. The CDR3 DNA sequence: TGTGCCAGCAGCTTAGTCGGGACAAACTACAATGAGCAGTTCTTC. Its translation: CASSLVGTNYNEQFF.

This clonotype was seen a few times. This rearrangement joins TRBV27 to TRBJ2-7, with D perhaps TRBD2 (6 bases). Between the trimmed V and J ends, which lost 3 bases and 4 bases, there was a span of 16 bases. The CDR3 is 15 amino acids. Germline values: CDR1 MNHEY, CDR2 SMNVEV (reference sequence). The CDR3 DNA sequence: TGTGCCAGCAGTTTGGGACTGGGGAGTGGATACGAGCAGTACTTC. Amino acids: CASSLGLGSGYEQYF.